Listed below are T cell receptor beta chains from one sample, sequenced in a study of Graves' ophthalmopathy and Graves' hyperthyroidism. Via MiXCR, TCRdb re-called the multiplex PCR reads, giving one row per CDR3 protein. Of over a million distinct CDR3 sequences in the sample, 35% to 40% were seen once. Sequencing input: peripheral blood or thyroid tissue (not recorded which). Receptors were obtained from an adult man with Graves' hyperthyroidism. The CDR3 runs from the conserved cysteine through the conserved F or W. Fields, in order: D gene, J gene, V gene, CDR3 length, clone size, CDR3 protein, CDR3 DNA. A D gene is named only where the DNA matches it firmly. Size values are once, few and many counts, or a class for expanded clones, and some rows have none.

TRBD1	TRBJ2-6	TRBV29-1	16	.	CSVRTGQSSGANVLTF	TGCAGCGTCCGGACAGGGCAAAGCTCTGGGGCCAACGTCCTGACTTTC
.	TRBJ2-5	TRBV15	13	.	CATSRVGSQPQYF	TGTGCCACCAGCAGAGTGGGCAGTCAGCCCCAGTACTTC
.	TRBJ2-6	TRBV20-1	15	.	CSARVWGSGANVLTF	TGCAGTGCTAGAGTTTGGGGCTCTGGGGCCAACGTCCTGACTTTC
.	TRBJ1-2	TRBV29-1	11	many	CSGSGDNGYTF	TGCAGCGGCTCAGGGGATAATGGCTACACCTTC
.	TRBJ1-1	TRBV5-1	15	.	CASSLVGSGDSEAFF	TGCGCCAGCAGCTTGGTTGGGTCAGGGGATAGTGAAGCTTTCTTT
.	TRBJ1-4	TRBV12-3/TRBV12-4	12	few	CASSPPEEKLFF	TGTGCCAGCAGCCCACCCGAAGAAAAACTGTTTTTT
.	TRBJ2-7	TRBV29-1	14	many	CSVEFHGGTYEQYF	TGCAGCGTTGAATTTCATGGAGGGACCTACGAGCAGTACTTC
TRBD2	TRBJ2-3	TRBV7-9	18	few	CASSTPVERDAPTDTQYF	TGTGCCAGCAGCACCCCGGTGGAGCGGGACGCTCCCACAGATACGCAGTATTTT
TRBD1	TRBJ2-7	TRBV10-3	13	many	CASLRQGAYEQYF	TGTGCCTCTTTGAGACAGGGGGCCTACGAGCAGTACTTC
TRBD1	TRBJ2-7	TRBV6-5	15	few	CASSLGGQAIKGQYF	TGTGCCAGCAGTTTAGGGGGACAGGCCATCAAGGGGCAGTACTTC
.	TRBJ1-1	TRBV5-1	14	many	CASSETGGNTEAFF	TGCGCCAGCAGCGAAACGGGGGGGAACACTGAAGCTTTCTTT